Below are 11 T cell receptor beta chains sequenced from a single sample in a study of blood T cell repertoires in COVID-19. Using immunoSEQ multiplex PCR, the repertoire was profiled, and TCRdb retains in-frame clones only, with some absent. The table lists fewer than 250,000 clones, about 82% of them singletons. What was sequenced was PBMCs or T cells enriched from blood (not recorded which). The receptors shown here come from a woman aged 45-59 years who had recovered from COVID-19.

This chain links TRBV4-2 with TRBJ1-6; D is perhaps TRBD1 (6 bases). The CDR3 totals 15 residues. Trimming stripped 4 bases from V and 9 bases from J, with 16 bases between. CDR1 and CDR2 from the germline V gene are LGHNA and YNFKEQ. The chain's CDR3 is CASSPITGLGSPLHF. DNA of the CDR3: TGTGCCAGCAGCCCAATAACAGGGCTGGGTTCACCCCTCCACTTT.

The rearrangement uses TRBV5-1 and TRBJ1-6; D is perhaps TRBD1 (5 bases). The CDR3 totals 16 residues. Germline V CDR1 and CDR2: SGHRS, YFSETQ. V lost 5 bases and J 6 bases, leaving 18 bases between the germline ends. The CDR3 here is CASSYAGTVSNSPLHF. The DNA of the CDR3 is TGCGCCAGCAGTTACGCAGGGACTGTTTCTAATTCACCCCTCCACTTT.

The chain is built from TRBV6-2 or TRBV6-3 and TRBJ2-3; 10 bases align to TRBD2. The CDR3 length is 16 residues. Germline assignment: CDR1 MNHEY and CDR2 SVGEGT. The trim removed 5 bases at V and 3 bases at J, leaving 8 bases unmatched. The CDR3 DNA sequence: TGTGCCAGCAGTAATAGCGGGAGGACGGTTACAGATACGCAGTATTTT. Its translation is CASSNSGRTVTDTQYF.

V and J are TRBV11-2 and TRBJ1-3; 9 bases are shared with TRBD1. The germline V gene has CDR1 SGHAT and CDR2 FQNNGV. This CDR3 is 16 amino acids long. Losses at the gene ends were 5 bases for V and 4 bases for J; bases not matched to a gene: 9. The CDR3 DNA is TGTGCCAGCAGCCCACCCGGGACAGGGTACGGAAACACCATATATTTT. Amino acid sequence: CASSPPGTGYGNTIYF.

The rearrangement links TRBV5-4 to TRBJ1-3, with D maybe TRBD1 (5 bases). V was shortened by 3 bases and J by 0 bases, with 10 bases between the two germline ends. The CDR3 spans 15 residues. The germline CDR1 and CDR2 sequences are SGHNT and YYREEE (reference sequence). The chain's CDR3 is CASSSPGYSGNTIYF. The CDR3 DNA is TGTGCCAGCAGCTCTCCAGGGTACTCTGGAAACACCATATATTTT.

CDR3 amino acids: CASSPPVLAGSNTGELFF. The DNA of the CDR3 is TGTGCCAGCTCACCACCTGTACTAGCGGGATCTAACACCGGGGAGCTGTTTTTT. The chain carries TRBV18 and TRBJ2-2, with 10 bases that match TRBD2. Germline trimming cut 0 bases from V and 2 bases from J; bases unmatched to any gene: 6. Germline V gene data show CDR1 as KGHSH and CDR2 as LQKENI. The CDR3 is 18 residues long.

The chain links TRBV6-5 to TRBJ1-1; no clear D gene. Germline lookup yields CDR1 MNHEY and CDR2 SVGAGI. V lost 4 bases, J lost 6 bases, and 15 bases lay in between. The CDR3 has 14 residues. The CDR3 here is CASSSQREVAEAFF. CDR3 bases: TGTGCCAGCAGTTCCCAGAGAGAGGTGGCTGAAGCTTTCTTT.

The chain links TRBV6-5 to TRBJ2-2; TRBD2 might be the D (6 bases). Trimming left V 6 bases short and J 1 base short, with 12 bases between. The CDR3 extends over 15 amino acids. Germline V gene lookup returns CDR1 MNHEY and CDR2 SVGAGI. The CDR3 region is CASSLGLMNTGELFF. The CDR3 bases are TGTGCCAGCAGCCTGGGACTGATGAACACCGGGGAGCTGTTTTTT.

The V gene is TRBV7-2, the J gene TRBJ2-5, with D possibly matching TRBD2 (6 bases). The ends were cut back, 5 bases at V and 0 bases at J, with 13 bases in the middle. The CDR3 spans 15 residues. Germline values: CDR1 SGHTA, CDR2 FQGNSA. CDR3 loop: CASSPHAGNQETQYF. The CDR3 DNA reads as TGTGCCAGCAGCCCCCATGCGGGAAACCAAGAGACCCAGTACTTC.

This clone was counted a few times. This chain links TRBV28 with TRBJ2-7; possible D gene TRBD1, 5 bases. The length of the CDR3 is 15 residues. Between the trimmed V and J ends, which lost 6 bases and 3 bases, there was a span of 18 bases. CDR1 is MDHEN and CDR2 is SYDVKM in the germline V gene. This chain's CDR3 is CASRRLRTLVYEQYF. DNA for the CDR3: TGTGCCAGCAGACGGCTTAGGACATTAGTCTACGAGCAGTACTTC.

This sequence joins TRBV18 and TRBJ1-4; D gene unclear. Germline V lookup: CDR1 KGHSH, CDR2 LQKENI. The CDR3 contains 14 residues. V shed 0 bases and J shed 8 bases, with 10 bases lying between them. The CDR3: CASSPPGVGEKLFF. DNA of the CDR3: TGTGCCAGCTCACCACCCGGGGTCGGGGAAAAACTGTTTTTT.